This T cell receptor (beta chain) is drawn from a study of post-analysis software for immune sequencing data. Sequencing libraries made from TCR beta cDNA carried unique molecular identifiers. TCRdb recomputed calls from the PCR reads with MiXCR, one row per CDR3 protein. The data contain more than 500,000 distinct CDR3 sequences, roughly 34% of them singletons. Study observations and caveats: Those with multiple sclerosis, the patient group, showed significantly lower normalized Chao1 diversity than controls. In patients, TRBV5-6, TRBV5-1 and TRBV20-1 belonged to five TRBV segments found more frequently than in controls.

Points on this clonotype: Its cognate antigen is unknown.

The CDR3 is 13 residues long. CDR1 is SQVTM, CDR2 ANQGSEA, per germline. The V segment lost 7 bases and the J segment 6 bases; nucleotides outside the gene matches: 11. Sequencing used blood. The chain links TRBV29-1 to TRBJ1-1; TRBD1 aligns across 7 bases. This TCR was recovered from a girl aged 2 to 17 with multiple sclerosis. The CDR3 DNA sequence: TGCAGCGCTTCCAAGGGGGCGACCTCTGAAGCTTTCTTT. Translated, it gives CSASKGATSEAFF.